One TCR beta chain is described in this entry. No antigen is known for it. TCRdb called the reads again in MiXCR, with one record for every CDR3 protein. The repertoire holds fewer than 1,000,000 distinct CDR3 sequences, roughly 30% seen once, with about 14% in the top ten. The V gene lost 0 bases and the J gene lost 2 bases, with 22 bases spanning the gap. The CDR3 spans 18 residues. Per germline, CDR1 SQVTM and CDR2 ANQGSEA. This sample was taken from a study of T cell repertoires in cytomegalovirus infection. In the study overall: It was the public TCR beta signatures that indicated both CMV infection and matching HLA type.

The sequence derives from a human donor in good health (CMV status not recorded). Some clones in this sample may be carry-over from other donors' samples. The material was cultured CD8+ T cells from PBMCs, obtained from culture after CMV antigen stimulation. V gene TRBV29-1 combines with J gene TRBJ1-2; D is possibly TRBD1 (6 bases). CDR3 loop: CSVEDRIRTEVTNYGYTF. CDR3 nucleotide sequence: TGCAGCGTTGAAGATCGTATAAGGACAGAGGTGACCAACTATGGCTACACCTTC. Full variable domain (rest looked up from reference TRBV29-1 and TRBJ1-2): SAVISQKPSRDICQRGTSLTIQCQVDSQVTMMFWYRQQPGQSLTLIATANQGSEATYESGFVIDKFPISRPNLTFSTLTVSNMSPEDSSIYLCSVEDRIRTEVTNYGYTFGSGTRLTVV.